This T cell receptor (beta chain) was found in a study of blood T cell repertoires in COVID-19 (dated by TCRdb to 2020 to 2021). Regarding the study in general: Samples from collaborators originated in the United States, Italy and Spain and spanned both the acute and convalescent phases of COVID-19. The prospective study material was composed of cDNA or gDNA derived from T cells, B-cell-depleted T cells, or PBMCs. Deeply sampled blood TCRbeta repertoires from subjects exposed to, actively infected with, or recovered from COVID-19 were included in the dataset. A freely available public database, intended as a resource for researchers studying the immune response to SARS-CoV-2, is where the repertoires were released. Samples were obtained from the ongoing ImmuneRACE study (first 160 participants) and from about 1,300 subjects provided by 6 global collaborators. Nearly every sample came with metadata listing a de-identified subject ID, COVID-19 status, age in years and sex. Where available, HLA class I and class II types were taken from metadata supplied by the sample provider and were not determined by assay-based typing. Study-wide conclusions, independent of this receptor: The amount of clinical and demographic metadata varied by source and participant and was provided uncurated.

A word on this clone: This clone's antigen is unknown. No qualities accompany the bases; no much larger clone lies one base away.

CDR1 SGHAT and CDR2 FQNNGV were looked up in the germline V gene. Reading from cysteine to phenylalanine, the CDR3 counts 13 amino acids. The CDR3 DNA has 39 bases and is translated from base 1. Deletion took 4 bases off V and 6 bases off J, with a span of 10 bases between the germline ends. The collaborating institutions used their own protocols to collect whole blood in K2EDTA tubes. For TCRbeta analysis, collaborators shipped samples as frozen whole blood, isolated PBMCs, or DNA extracted from either of those sample types. TCRbeta CDR3 regions were amplified from genomic DNA using the immunoSEQ Assay, a bias-controlled multiplex PCR. In the original analysis: The number of nucleated cells in each sample was estimated by amplification of reference gene primers within the assay. Sequence reads were collapsed and filtered to measure the absolute abundance of every unique TCRbeta CDR3 rearrangement. For each sample, productive Simpson clonality was calculated as the square root of Simpson's diversity index across productive rearrangements. The source is immuneACCESS, and TCRdb retained only in-frame sequences with V and J called. Part of the clones is not carried over; for the studies checked, unresolved V genes explain less than half of this, and the remainder is unexplained. That table gives V, J and clone size, and the DNA gave D and trimming. This sample has 45,000 to 60,000 clones in its table, and more than 75% of those were observed once. The ten top clones hold approximately 7% of the sample.

Sequencing used peripheral blood. This TCR derives from a human donor with active COVID-19. The donor label of this sample is uncertain. The rearrangement combines TRBV11-2 with TRBJ1-5, with no confidently assigned D gene. The CDR3 sequence is CASSSGVGQPQHF. The DNA sequence is as follows: TGTGCCAGCAGCTCAGGTGTCGGTCAGCCCCAGCATTTT.